The clone carrying this T cell receptor beta chain was seen ten or more times. Construction of the TCR beta libraries employed iRepertoire HTBI primers in conjunction with Arm-PCR of CDR3 regions. In TCRdb, the multiplex PCR reads were re-called with MiXCR into one record per CDR3 protein. The table shows roughly 610,000 distinct CDR3 sequences, with about 16% occurring only once. Germline CDR1 reads KGHSH; CDR2 reads LQKENI. Trimming shortened V by 10 bases and J by 3 bases, and 15 bases separated the two germline ends. This CDR3 is 13 amino acids long. The data were obtained in a study of regulatory T cells in long-lasting Graves disease. Study at large: Antithyroid drug intake by newly diagnosed Graves' patients had lasted under 3 months.

Time point denoted: newly diagnosed GD, antithyroid drugs for less than 3 months. The TCR library was made from RNA that had been extracted from PBMCs in TRIzol. This sample also appeared in a second study, on T cells in Graves' hyperthyroidism and ophthalmopathy. That paper notes: For the diagnoses, clinical symptoms, serum thyroxine and TRAb, thyroid ultrasound and orbital computed tomography were used.

The specimen comprised peripheral blood mononuclear cells (PBMCs), sampled at new diagnosis, from a patient treated with antithyroid drugs. This TCR came from a man aged 18 to 29 with Graves disease. The genes are TRBV18 and TRBJ1-1; TRBD1 might be the D (5 bases). CDR3 nucleotide sequence: TGTGCCACTCAGGAGGGGAGAGACACTGAAGCTTTCTTT. It translates to CATQEGRDTEAFF.